These 4 T cell receptor beta chains share one sample of origin, sequenced in a study of CD8 T cells in ankylosing spondylitis. General study points: A TCR beta motif of about eight highly homologous variants seemed to mark ankylosing spondylitis blood.

Their cognate antigens are unknown. Each CDR3 protein gets one entry after TCRdb re-called the 5' RACE reads with MiXCR. The sample consists of 500,000 to 650,000 distinct CDR3 sequences, approximately 5% of them appearing once. Sequencing was performed on blood, either unsorted or a sorted T cell fraction (not recorded which). The receptors come from a male donor with ankylosing spondylitis.

In its sample, this clonotype was seen many times. This chain links TRBV12-3 or TRBV12-4 with TRBJ1-3, with D perhaps TRBD1 (5 bases). The CDR3 extends over 15 amino acids. Trimming stripped 2 bases from V and 5 bases from J, with 13 bases between. The CDR3 coding sequence is TGTGCCAGCAGTTTAAGAGGCAAGGACAGAAACACCATATATTTT. It yields the protein CASSLRGKDRNTIYF.

This clonotype was detected many times. The rearrangement links TRBV12-3 or TRBV12-4 to TRBJ1-2; a possible D gene is TRBD1 (6 bases). V was trimmed by 2 bases and J by 6 bases, leaving 16 bases between them. The CDR3 has 15 residues. This CDR3 reads CASSLMGGGGHGYTF. The CDR3 region has the DNA TGTGCCAGCAGTTTAATGGGTGGCGGGGGCCATGGCTACACCTTC.

This sequence joins TRBV7-6 and TRBJ2-5; D not resolved. V lost 4 bases and J 5 bases, leaving 17 bases between the germline ends. The germline V gene has CDR1 SGHVS and CDR2 FNYEAQ. The CDR3 consists of 15 residues. The CDR3 DNA is TGTGCCAGCAGCTCAAAAGGTGGCGGACGGGAGACCCAGTACTTC. This encodes CASSSKGGGRETQYF.

This clonotype was recorded many times. This chain uses TRBV7-2 with TRBJ1-3; TRBD1 might be the D (5 bases). Trimming shortened V by 5 bases and J by 4 bases, and 9 bases separated the two germline ends. This CDR3 contains 13 residues. CDR1 and CDR2 from the germline V gene are SGHTA and FQGNSA. CDR3 nucleotide sequence: TGTGCCAGCAGCACGCGACAGGGAAACACCATATATTTT. The encoded protein is CASSTRQGNTIYF.